Below are 20 T cell receptor beta chains sequenced from a single sample in a study of response to subunit inactivated influenza vaccine. From the RT-PCR reads, TCRdb called clonotypes with MiXCR, one entry per CDR3 protein. The top ten hold about a tenth of the sample, which has about 830,000 distinct CDR3 sequences, 15% to 20% seen once. Specimen: PBMCs from blood, collected approximately 5 days after vaccination. These receptors came from a man aged 45 to 65 who received an inactivated influenza vaccine.

V usage is TRBV25-1 and J usage is TRBJ2-1; D is perhaps TRBD2 (5 bases). The germline gives CDR1 MGHDK, CDR2 SYGVNS. The V end lost 1 base, the J end lost 9 bases, and 10 bases lay between the germline ends. The CDR3 sequence is 13 residues long. CDR3 sequence (DNA): TGTGCCAGCAGTGAATTAGCCAGCGGTGAGCAGTTCTTC. It encodes CASSELASGEQFF.

This clonotype was counted a few times. This chain joins TRBV20-1 and TRBJ2-3; perhaps TRBD2 as D (5 bases). Trimming removed 6 bases from V and 3 bases from J, with 13 bases in between. The CDR3 sequence is 13 residues long. Germline V CDR1 and CDR2: DFQATT, SNEGSKA (reference sequence). Here the CDR3 DNA reads TGCAGTGCCGCTGGACTGGAAACAGATACGCAGTATTTT. Its translation: CSAAGLETDTQYF.

Many counts were recorded for this clonotype. This chain links TRBV7-9 with TRBJ1-1; 7 bases align to TRBD1. The CDR3 loop spans 12 amino acids. Trimming removed 5 bases from V and 5 bases from J; junction bases left unmatched: 2. Germline assignment: CDR1 SEHNR and CDR2 FQNEAQ (reference sequence). The CDR3: CASSPRGTEAFF. CDR3 in DNA: TGTGCCAGCAGCCCCAGGGGGACTGAAGCTTTCTTT. The full variable domain, rest sourced from reference TRBV7-9 and TRBJ1-1, is DTGVSQNPRHKITKRGQNVTFRCDPISEHNRLYWYRQTLGQGPEFLTYFQNEAQLEKSRLLSDRFSAERPKGSFSTLEIQRTEQGDSAMYLCASSPRGTEAFFGQGTRLTVV.

This clonotype was seen a handful of times. V and J are TRBV6-1 and TRBJ2-1; TRBD2 matches 12 bases. J was trimmed by 7 bases and V by 5 bases; bases with no gene match: 6. CDR1 is MNHNS, CDR2 SASEGT, per germline. The CDR3 runs to 15 residues. CDR3 nucleotide sequence: TGTGCCAGCAGTCCGACTAGCGGGAGTGGAAATGAGCAGTTCTTC. Translated: CASSPTSGSGNEQFF.

This rearrangement joins TRBV5-8 to TRBJ2-3; 7 positions match TRBD2. Germline V lookup: CDR1 SGHTS, CDR2 YDEGEE. This CDR3 contains 16 residues. J gave up 2 bases and V 1 base, and 7 bases lay outside the gene matches. The CDR3 here is CASSLSRLADTDTQYF. The CDR3 DNA sequence: TGTGCCAGCAGCTTGAGCCGCCTAGCGGACACAGATACGCAGTATTTT.

The chain couples TRBV27 to TRBJ2-5; 7 nucleotides agree with TRBD1. Trimming removed 0 bases from V and 2 bases from J; junction bases left unmatched: 3. CDR1 and CDR2 (germline): MNHEY, SMNVEV (reference sequence). CDR3 size: 15 residues. CDR3 amino acids: CASSLSRDRQETQYF. CDR3 DNA sequence: TGTGCCAGCAGTTTATCCCGGGACAGACAAGAGACCCAGTACTTC.

This clonotype was found many times. The V and J genes are TRBV20-1 and TRBJ2-5, with no clear D. Germline assignment: CDR1 DFQATT and CDR2 SNEGSKA (reference sequence). The CDR3 consists of 12 residues. Deletions cut 0 bases from V and 4 bases from J, with 6 bases between. The CDR3 DNA reads TGCAGTGCTAGAGATCTCGGAGAGACCCAGTACTTC. The encoded protein is CSARDLGETQYF.

The chain employs TRBV27 and TRBJ2-7; 8 bases map to TRBD2. Looked up from germline, CDR1 is MNHEY and CDR2 is SMNVEV (reference sequence). Trimming removed 3 bases from V and 2 bases from J; junction bases left unmatched: 12. The CDR3 spans 17 residues. This CDR3 reads CASSLLVAGLPPYEQYF. In nucleotides, the CDR3 is TGTGCCAGCAGTTTGTTGGTAGCGGGGCTCCCACCCTACGAGCAGTACTTC.

This clonotype was recorded a few times. J is TRBJ2-5 and V is TRBV2, with D perhaps TRBD2 (6 bases). This CDR3 contains 16 residues. Germline V gives CDR1 SNHLY, CDR2 FYNNEI. The V gene lost 9 bases and the J gene lost 3 bases, with 23 bases spanning the gap. CDR3 nucleotides: TGTGCCAGTTACGGGAGAAACCCTCTCGCAAAAGAGACCCAGTACTTC. Amino acid sequence: CASYGRNPLAKETQYF.

This clonotype was picked up many times. This rearrangement joins TRBV27 to TRBJ2-3, with D unclear. Trimming stripped 5 bases from V and 2 bases from J, with 14 bases between. Germline CDR1 is MNHEY and CDR2 is SMNVEV (reference sequence). The CDR3 covers 15 residues. CDR3 sequence (DNA): TGTGCCAGCAGTCCCACGGGCTACCACACAGATACGCAGTATTTT. This codes for CASSPTGYHTDTQYF.

This clonotype occurred a few times. The gene calls are TRBV20-1 and TRBJ2-7; 8 positions match TRBD2. Germline-derived CDR1 and CDR2 are DFQATT and SNEGSKA (reference sequence). V trimming: 5 bases; J trimming: 5 bases; junction bases outside the gene matches: 11. The CDR3 runs 14 residues. CDR3: CSALYVAGGNEQYF. DNA of the CDR3: TGCAGTGCTCTTTACGTCGCGGGAGGCAACGAGCAGTACTTC.

The V gene is TRBV20-1, the J gene TRBJ2-5, with 9 bases aligning to TRBD2. CDR1 is DFQATT, CDR2 SNEGSKA, per germline (reference sequence). The CDR3 is made up of 16 amino acids. With 2 bases clipped from V and 0 bases from J, the junction kept 7 bases outside the gene matches. CDR3 in DNA: TGCAGTGCTAGATCCCGACTAGCGGTGTACCAAGAGACCCAGTACTTC. This encodes CSARSRLAVYQETQYF.

The chain is built from TRBV2 and TRBJ2-6; D call uncertain. V lost 6 bases, J lost 5 bases, and 2 bases lay in between. The CDR3 covers 11 residues. Germline values: CDR1 SNHLY, CDR2 FYNNEI. The CDR3 region is CASSWANVLTF. The CDR3 DNA sequence: TGTGCCAGCAGCTGGGCCAACGTCCTGACTTTC. Drawing the rest from reference TRBV2 and TRBJ2-6, the complete variable domain is EPEVTQTPSHQVTQMGQEVILRCVPISNHLYFYWYRQILGQKVEFLVSFYNNEISEKSEIFDDQFSVERPDGSNFTLKIRSTKLEDSAMYFCASSWANVLTFGAGSRLTVL.

The chain recombines TRBV15 with TRBJ1-2; D is unresolved. V was shortened by 0 bases and J by 1 base, with 9 bases between the two germline ends. Germline V gene lookup returns CDR1 LNHNV and CDR2 YYDKDF (reference sequence). The CDR3 is 15 amino acids. CDR3 DNA sequence: TGTGCCACCAGCAGAGATACGGCCAGTAACTATGGCTACACCTTC. Amino acid sequence: CATSRDTASNYGYTF.

This clonotype appeared many times. The rearrangement uses TRBV29-1 and TRBJ2-3; TRBD2 matches at 10 bases. The CDR3 length is 16 residues. Germline loops: CDR1 SQVTM, CDR2 ANQGSEA. Trimming cost V 6 bases and J 4 bases; bases outside gene matches: 13. DNA of the CDR3: TGCAGCGTGATAGCGGGAGGAGCAAGAACTCCAGATACGCAGTATTTT. Its protein is CSVIAGGARTPDTQYF.

Only a few counts were recorded for this clonotype. The chain recombines TRBV12-3 or TRBV12-4 with TRBJ1-4; possibly TRBD1 for D (6 bases). Trimming removed 8 bases from V and 8 bases from J, with 21 bases in between. The CDR3 is 15 amino acids. In nucleotides, the CDR3 is TGTGCCAGCTTCCGAACAGGCTTGGGGGCGGAAAAACTGTTTTTT. Its protein product is CASFRTGLGAEKLFF.

The rearrangement uses TRBV20-1 and TRBJ2-7; 8 bases are a match to TRBD1. CDR1 and CDR2 (germline): DFQATT, SNEGSKA (reference sequence). Trimming cost V 6 bases and J 3 bases; bases outside gene matches: 7. The length of the CDR3 is 13 residues. CDR3 residues: CSARDRKDYEQYF. The CDR3 DNA is TGCAGTGCCCGGGACAGGAAGGACTACGAGCAGTACTTC.

Ten or more counts support this clonotype. The chain joins TRBV7-2 to TRBJ2-5; D is ambiguous. Germline loops: CDR1 SGHTA, CDR2 FQGNSA. CDR3 size: 14 residues. V lost 3 bases to trimming and J lost 4 bases, with 12 bases between them. CDR3 protein: CASSLLGLGETQYF. DNA of the CDR3: TGTGCCAGCAGCTTGCTGGGCCTTGGAGAGACCCAGTACTTC.

The DNA for the CDR3 is TGTGCCAGCAGCCAAGACCGGGGGGACCCCACAGATACGCAGTATTTT. It encodes CASSQDRGDPTDTQYF. The chain joins TRBV3-1 to TRBJ2-3, with 7 bases fitting TRBD2. Germline lookup yields CDR1 LGHDT and CDR2 YNNKEL (reference sequence). Trimming took 0 bases from V and 2 from J; bases not matched to a gene: 5. The CDR3 runs to 16 residues.

This clonotype has a handful of counts. The rearrangement uses TRBV7-8 and TRBJ2-2; TRBD1 agrees at 7 bases. The V gene's germline CDR1 is SGHVS and CDR2 FQNEAQ. The CDR3 runs 16 residues. Trimming at V came to 2 bases and at J to 2 bases, leaving 5 bases not matched to a gene. CDR3 sequence reads: CASSLMGQTNTGELFF. CDR3 nucleotides: TGTGCCAGCAGCTTAATGGGACAGACTAACACCGGGGAGCTGTTTTTT.